This T cell receptor (beta chain) was captured in a study of blood T cells in healthy people across ages. Study-wide results and caveats: It was found that TCR beta diversity correlated strongly with the percentage of naive T cells.

This clonotype was observed a few times. The antigen is unknown. Germline assignment: CDR1 DFQATT and CDR2 SNEGSKA (reference sequence). This CDR3 has 17 amino acids. V lost 7 bases and J lost 8; bases outside the gene matches: 20. A J-beta primer mix and a sample-barcoded 5' primer were used in a second PCR of roughly 6 to 12 cycles. TCRdb independently ran MiXCR on the 5' RACE reads; one entry per CDR3 protein. The data contain under 800,000 distinct CDR3 sequences, about 42% of them singletons. V and J are TRBV20-1 and TRBJ2-1; TRBD2 matches 10 bases. The clonotype was recovered from a woman in her sixties or seventies in good health. The sequencing sample was made of blood. Written as DNA, the CDR3 is TGCAGTGTCCGTCGGCAGGGAGGGACTAGCGTGGGCGATGAGCAGTTCTTC. Translation: CSVRRQGGTSVGDEQFF.